Sequencing of this T cell receptor (beta chain) was carried out in a study of beta chain features in type 1 diabetes. This clone was seen only a few times. Its antigen is still unknown. Every single donor gave one heparinised blood draw, and these averaged about 116 mL. What was sequenced were expressed TCRB transcripts, since all of the isolated RNA had been reverse transcribed. TCRdb's copy holds only in-frame clones and misses some; the assay was immunoSEQ multiplex PCR. Of around 690,000 clones in the sample, around 12% are singletons; the top ten hold roughly 0.11%. Study observations and caveats: Researchers could not determine here whether HLA type influences TCRB rearrangement. Whatever favoring of shorter templates PCR might show would apply equally to patients and controls. Patients with Type 1 diabetes showed moderately but significantly shorter TCRB CDR3s in all four CD4+ subsets. When VDJ junctions were examined, type 1 diabetes patients showed fewer insertions and more deletions.

The CDR3 extends over 11 amino acids. V was trimmed by 11 bases and J by 6 bases, leaving 12 bases between them. Germline loops: CDR1 LNHDA, CDR2 SQIVND (reference sequence). The rearrangement uses TRBV19 and TRBJ2-3; D possibly matches TRBD1 or TRBD2 (5 bases each). The origin of this receptor is a young man with type 1 diabetes. Material for sequencing was naive CD4+ T cells from blood. The CDR3 DNA sequence: TGTGCCTCAGGGAGTCGGGATACGCAGTATTTT. The encoded protein is CASGSRDTQYF.